Here is one TCR beta chain with its context. What it binds is unknown. Repertoires were generated with immunoSEQ multiplex PCR, while TCRdb's copy carries only in-frame clones and drops some. The sample records 65,000 to 100,000 clones, approximately 93% being singletons. The data were taken from a study of cytomegalovirus exposure and HLA in healthy donors. Notes on the study in general: The classifier reportedly diagnosed cytomegalovirus status with high sensitivity and specificity.

Source material: PBMCs. This TCR came from a woman under 40 in good health and CMV-seronegative.

The DNA for the CDR3 is TGTGCCAGTAGTACGGGGGGAGCCCTCGAGCAGTTCTTC. Its translation: CASSTGGALEQFF. V and J are TRBV19 and TRBJ2-1; 7 bases are shared with TRBD2. Germline V CDR1 and CDR2: LNHDA, SQIVND (reference sequence). This CDR3 region has 13 residues. The junction had 7 bases not matched to a gene; V was cut back by 4 bases and J by 10 bases.